These T cell receptor beta chains were read from a single sample in a study of breast tumors, draining lymph nodes, adjacent tissues. TCRdb passed the multiplex PCR reads through MiXCR, listing each CDR3 protein once. This table has 70,000 or so distinct CDR3 sequences, 40% to 55% appearing once. The specimen was breast tumor tissue. These receptors came from a female donor with breast cancer. Some clones in this sample may be carry-over from other donors' samples. The CDR3 runs from the conserved cysteine through the conserved F or W. D genes are given only for firm matches. Only some rows state a clone size, as once, few, many or a class for expanded clones.

J gene	V gene	clone size	D gene	CDR3 DNA	CDR3 protein
TRBJ2-7	TRBV24-1	.	TRBD2	TGTGCCACCAGTGATTTTAGCGGGGGGGCCTACGAGCAGTACTTC	CATSDFSGGAYEQYF
TRBJ1-5	TRBV20-1	.	.	TGCAGTGCTAGGCGCGTCAATTACAATGAGCATTTT	CSARRVNYNEHF
TRBJ2-1	TRBV5-6	many	.	TGTGCCAGCAGCTTGGAGCACAATGAGCAGTTCTTC	CASSLEHNEQFF
TRBJ1-6	TRBV6-1	many	TRBD1	TGTGCCAGCGGAACGACAGGGTTACAATCACCCCTCCACTTT	CASGTTGLQSPLHF
TRBJ1-2	TRBV12-3/TRBV12-4	.	.	TGTGCCAGCAGTAAGGGGGGAGGCTATGGCTACACCTTC	CASSKGGGYGYTF
TRBJ2-3	TRBV7-9	.	.	TGCGCCAGCAGCCACCAAAAAGGGACTTATAGCACAGATCCGCAGTATTTC	CASSHQKGTYSTDPQYF
TRBJ1-2	TRBV6-4	many	TRBD1	TGTGCCAGCAGTCACCGGACAGGGGGTTATGGCTACACCTTC	CASSHRTGGYGYTF
TRBJ1-6	TRBV7-9	.	.	TGTGCCAGCAGCTTAGAGCAGGGCGTAAATTCACCCCTCCACTTT	CASSLEQGVNSPLHF
TRBJ2-5	TRBV5-4	.	TRBD2	TGTGCCAGCAGAGGGGGGACTAGCCAAGAGACCCAGTACTTC	CASRGGTSQETQYF
TRBJ1-5	TRBV12-3/TRBV12-4	many	.	TGTGCCAGCAGTTCCACTAATCAGCCCCAGCATTTT	CASSSTNQPQHF
TRBJ2-2	TRBV12-3/TRBV12-4	many	TRBD2	TGTGCCAGCAGTTTAGGGGAGGGCAGGGTGATCGGGGAGCTGTTTTTT	CASSLGEGRVIGELFF
TRBJ1-2	TRBV2	many	TRBD1	TGTGCCAGCAGCTTTGGGACAGGATATGGCTACACCTTC	CASSFGTGYGYTF
TRBJ2-7	TRBV7-9	many	TRBD2	TGTGCCAGCAGCTTAGGGCGGGAGGGCTACGAGCAGTACTTC	CASSLGREGYEQYF
TRBJ1-2	TRBV6-2/TRBV6-3	few	TRBD1	TGTGCCAGCAGTTACAACCGGGACAGGGGTAACTATGGCTACACCTTC	CASSYNRDRGNYGYTF
TRBJ1-6	TRBV7-9	many	TRBD1	TGTGCCAGCAGCTTGGGGGACAGGAACTCTAATTCACCCCTCCACTTT	CASSLGDRNSNSPLHF
TRBJ1-1	TRBV11-3	few	.	TGTGCCAGCAGCTTAGGGTCGGAGTGGAACACTGAAGCTTTCTTT	CASSLGSEWNTEAFF
TRBJ2-7	TRBV29-1	.	.	TGCAGCGTAGCTCCGGGGCCCTCCTACGAGCAGTACTTC	CSVAPGPSYEQYF
TRBJ1-2	TRBV28	many	.	TGTGCCAGCAGTTTGGCCGGAGAATACTATGGCTACACCTTC	CASSLAGEYYGYTF
TRBJ1-4	TRBV19	many	.	TGTGCCAGTAGTACCGGGCCCGGCGGTCGGGAAAAACTGTTTTTT	CASSTGPGGREKLFF
TRBJ1-3	TRBV6-6	many	.	TGTGCCAGCAGTTTGGCAAACACCATATATTTT	CASSLANTIYF
TRBJ1-1	TRBV20-1	many	.	TGCAGTGCTAGGACTACTCAGGGGATAGGGACTGAAGCTTTCTTT	CSARTTQGIGTEAFF
TRBJ2-3	TRBV5-1	few	.	TGCGCCAGCAGCTTTCAATTAACGGGGCTTAGCACAGATACGCAGTATTTT	CASSFQLTGLSTDTQYF
TRBJ2-1	TRBV29-1	.	TRBD2	TGCAGCGTTGAAGTAGCGGGAGGGCCCTCCGAGCAGTTCTTC	CSVEVAGGPSEQFF
TRBJ1-6	TRBV12-3/TRBV12-4	many	.	TGTGCCAGCAGTTTAGCGCTAAATAATTCACCCCTCCACTTT	CASSLALNNSPLHF
TRBJ2-1	TRBV20-1	.	TRBD2	TGCAGTGCTAATGATGGACTAGCCACAGATACGCAGTTCTTC	CSANDGLATDTQFF
TRBJ1-5	TRBV2	.	.	TGTGCCGGCAGTGGGAGCAATCAGCCCCAGCACTTT	CAGSGSNQPQHF
TRBJ1-2	TRBV7-8	many	.	TGTGCCAGCAGCTTAGTAGGGGGAGTCAGGAAAGCTAACTATGGCTACACCTTC	CASSLVGGVRKANYGYTF
TRBJ1-5	TRBV6-4	.	.	TGTGCCAGCAGGATTGTGGGGGAAGAGACCCAGCATTTT	CASRIVGEETQHF
TRBJ2-7	TRBV15	.	.	TGTGCCACCAGCAGAGATCGGACACCTCCGTGCTCCTACGAGCAGTACTTC	CATSRDRTPPCSYEQYF
TRBJ2-1	TRBV29-1	.	.	TGCAGCCCCGGGATCTACAATGAGCAGTTCTTC	CSPGIYNEQFF
TRBJ2-5	TRBV7-9	medium-sized	TRBD1	TGTGCCAGCAGCTACGGACAGGGACAGAGAGAGACCCAGTACTTC	CASSYGQGQRETQYF
TRBJ2-5	TRBV7-2	.	TRBD2	TGTGCCAGCAGCTGCCAAGGGACTAGCGGGCGGGAGACCCAGTACTTC	CASSCQGTSGRETQYF
TRBJ2-7	TRBV29-1	few	TRBD1	TGCAGCGTAGTCGGGACAGAGCTCTACGAGCAGTACTTC	CSVVGTELYEQYF
TRBJ1-3	TRBV5-1	many	.	TGCGCCAGCAGATATACAAGCTCTGGAAACACCATATATTTT	CASRYTSSGNTIYF
TRBJ2-1	TRBV4-2	many	.	TGTGCCAGCAGCCAAGAGGTCGGTCGTATAGCCAATGAGCAGTTCTTC	CASSQEVGRIANEQFF
TRBJ2-1	TRBV10-3	medium-sized	TRBD2	TGTGCCATCAGTGAAGAACTAGCGGATGGCGTGTTCTTC	CAISEELADGVFF
TRBJ1-1	TRBV4-1	.	.	TGCGCCAGCAGCCAGCACGGTTGGGGCCAGGTGAACACTGAAGCTTTCTTT	CASSQHGWGQVNTEAFF
TRBJ2-1	TRBV28	many	.	TGTGCCAGCAGTTTAAGGGGACACCGAAATGAGCAGTTCTTC	CASSLRGHRNEQFF
TRBJ1-2	TRBV20-1	many	.	TGCAGTGCTAGCGCAGCGCTCTATGGCTACACCTTC	CSASAALYGYTF
TRBJ1-1	TRBV7-9	few	.	TGTGCCAGCAGCAGAGGGGTCACTGAAGCTTTCTTT	CASSRGVTEAFF
TRBJ1-5	TRBV10-3	.	.	.	CAISAAGGNNEQFFGPRAF
TRBJ2-5	TRBV6-1	.	TRBD2	TGTGCCAGCAGTGTTCGGACTAGCGGGGGTACCTACCAAGAGACCCAGTACTTC	CASSVRTSGGTYQETQYF
TRBJ2-5	TRBV20-1	.	.	TGCAGTGCCCCAGAATACCAAGAGACCCTGTACTTC	CSAPEYQETLYF
TRBJ1-2	TRBV25-1	medium-sized	TRBD1	TGTGCCAGCAGTGATACACAGGGGATGGGTAACTATGGCTACACCTTC	CASSDTQGMGNYGYTF
TRBJ2-3	TRBV12-3/TRBV12-4	many	.	TGTGCCAGCAGTCGGGACTTTTCAGATACGCAGTATTTT	CASSRDFSDTQYF
TRBJ2-1	TRBV7-6	many	TRBD2	TGTGCCAGCAGCCCCTCCTACCTAGCGGGAGGGACCAGTGAGCAGTTCTTC	CASSPSYLAGGTSEQFF
TRBJ2-3	TRBV29-1	.	TRBD2	TGCATCGTCGGGGGAGCGGGGGGGCGGAGTACGCAGTATTTT	CIVGGAGGRSTQYF
TRBJ2-1	TRBV11-2	many	.	TGTGCCAGCAGCTTAATCGCAGGGGCCTTGTACAATGAGCAGTTCTTC	CASSLIAGALYNEQFF
TRBJ2-3	TRBV7-9	.	.	TGTGCCAGCAGCCCGGGTAATAGCAGCCTCCTCGACACGCAGTATTTT	CASSPGNSSLLDTQYF
TRBJ1-5	TRBV20-1	many	TRBD1	TGCAGTGCTAGAGTCCAGGGAGGGGGCAAGAATCAGCCCCAGCATTTT	CSARVQGGGKNQPQHF